This T cell receptor (beta chain) comes out of a study of cytomegalovirus exposure and HLA in healthy donors. General study results and limits: High sensitivity and specificity were reportedly achieved when the classifier diagnosed cytomegalovirus status. Rarity marked most TCR sequences, yet some public TCRs occurred in many donors.

The PCR contained 60 Vbeta and 13 Jbeta primers. Profiled with immunoSEQ multiplex PCR; TCRdb holds only in-frame clones, not every one. The data contain around 130,000 clones, under 90% of them singletons. This CDR3 has 15 residues. CDR1 and CDR2 from the germline V gene are MDHEN and SYDVKM. V lost 7 bases to trimming and J lost 0 bases; unmatched junction nucleotides: 6. About this clone itself: What it binds is not known.

Sequencing was done on a sample of PBMCs. The V and J genes are TRBV28 and TRBJ2-1, with 7 bases that match TRBD2. This TCR came from a woman in her thirties or forties in good health and CMV-seronegative. The CDR3 here is CASINRGVSYNEQFF. Here the CDR3 DNA reads TGTGCCAGCATCAATCGGGGGGTCTCCTACAATGAGCAGTTCTTC.